This T cell receptor (beta chain) derives from a study of T cells expressing NK-cell markers. Study summary: The authors sequenced eight donors, of whom seven were HCMV-seropositive and one was seronegative. Whole-study findings and limits: Dominant NKG2C+ clonotypes accounted for about 1.0-8% of CD8+ T cells in roughly 6 donors.

Notes on this clonotype: Its antigen remains unidentified.

The TCR beta cDNA came from 5'RACE template switching with UMIs. TCRdb reprocessed the 5' RACE reads and stores each CDR3 protein as one record, lacking DNA. This sample's table has approximately 550,000 distinct CDR3 sequences. The CDR3 covers 15 residues. The germline V gene encodes CDR1 SGHRS and CDR2 YFSETQ. The chain joins TRBV5-1 to TRBJ1-4; TCRdb designates TRBD1, a call that cannot be tested without DNA. The receptor was isolated from a man aged 18 to 29 in good health. The specimen sequenced was blood T cells: a sorted CD56 or NKG2C T cell subset, CD4+ or CD8+ T cells, or bulk PBMC T cells (not recorded which). The chain's CDR3 is CASSWGTGQGEKLFF.